One and the same sample provided the 8 T cell receptor beta chains below, sequenced in a study of shared clonotypes between healthy human individuals. Here immunoSEQ multiplex PCR was the method, and the copy in TCRdb shows in-frame clones only, minus some. The sample includes hundreds of thousands of clones, about 74% seen only once; the top ten take about 1.8%. What was sequenced was memory CD4+ T cells sorted from blood. The subset here: CD45RA-negative fraction. The receptors were sampled from a woman aged 25 to 39 in good health.

The chain is built from TRBV19 and TRBJ1-1; D might be TRBD1 (6 bases). V was trimmed by 7 bases and J by 5 bases, leaving 14 bases between them. Germline V gene data show CDR1 as LNHDA and CDR2 as SQIVND (reference sequence). The CDR3 contains 13 residues. In DNA, the CDR3 is TGTGCCAGTACCTGGGGGGCTGGAACTGAAGCTTTCTTT. This encodes CASTWGAGTEAFF. Full variable domain (rest looked up from reference TRBV19 and TRBJ1-1): DGGITQSPKYLFRKEGQNVTLSCEQNLNHDAMYWYRQDPGQGLRLIYYSQIVNDFQKGDIAEGYSVSREKKESFPLTVTSAQKNPTAFYLCASTWGAGTEAFFGQGTRLTVV.

This sequence joins TRBV29-1 and TRBJ2-7; the match to TRBD2 covers 11 bases. There are 15 residues in the CDR3. The J segment lost 0 bases and the V segment lost 4 bases, leaving 5 bases of the junction unmatched. Germline assignment: CDR1 SQVTM and CDR2 ANQGSEA. The CDR3, as DNA: TGCAGCGTTGGGGGGACTAGCGGTCACTCCTACGAGCAGTACTTC. Translated, it gives CSVGGTSGHSYEQYF.

The chain has TRBV6-1 and TRBJ2-2, with D possibly being TRBD1 or TRBD2 (5 bases each). The CDR3 is 15 amino acids. CDR1 is MNHNS, CDR2 SASEGT, per germline. The V end lost 9 bases, the J end lost 0 bases, and 14 bases lay between the germline ends. CDR3 in amino acids: CASSLVGANTGELFF. DNA for the CDR3: TGTGCCAGTTCTCTTGTGGGGGCGAACACCGGGGAGCTGTTTTTT.

The chain is built from TRBV10-1 and TRBJ2-5, with 7 bases identical to TRBD1. Trimming took 3 bases from V and 3 from J; bases not matched to a gene: 1. The CDR3 spans 13 residues. CDR1 WNHNN and CDR2 SYGVQD come from the germline V gene (reference sequence). The CDR3 nucleotides are TGCGCCAGCAGTGAAACAGGGGAAGAGACCCAGTACTTC. It encodes CASSETGEETQYF.

The J gene is TRBJ2-1, the V gene TRBV4-1; 10 nucleotides match TRBD2. Germline V lookup: CDR1 MGHRA, CDR2 YSYEKL. The CDR3 contains 17 residues. V lost 0 bases to trimming and J lost 10 bases; unmatched junction nucleotides: 12. The CDR3: CASSQDSLAGRPQEQFF. CDR3 sequence (DNA): TGCGCCAGCAGCCAAGACTCACTAGCGGGGCGCCCCCAGGAGCAGTTCTTC.

V usage is TRBV2 and J usage is TRBJ2-7; unclear D gene. Trimming removed 10 bases at V and 5 bases at J, with 18 bases between. Germline CDR1 and CDR2: SNHLY and FYNNEI. The CDR3 is made up of 13 amino acids. This chain's CDR3 is CAITPGVVHEQYF. CDR3 sequence (DNA): TGTGCCATCACCCCAGGAGTTGTCCACGAGCAGTACTTC.

V and J are TRBV28 and TRBJ1-2; the match to TRBD1 covers 10 bases. This CDR3 region has 14 residues. CDR1 is MDHEN, CDR2 SYDVKM, per germline. Trimming took 10 bases from V and 8 from J; bases not matched to a gene: 13. CDR3 sequence: CAIHPTGTGVGYTF. Written as DNA, the CDR3 is TGTGCCATCCACCCAACCGGGACAGGGGTAGGCTACACCTTC.

The chain uses TRBV7-6 and TRBJ2-7; D unresolved. Looked up from germline, CDR1 is SGHVS and CDR2 is FNYEAQ. The CDR3 sequence is 16 residues long. Trimming cost V 1 base and J 0 bases, with 13 bases left between them. CDR3 amino acids: CASSLGSSLLSYEQYF. CDR3 sequence (DNA): TGTGCCAGCAGCTTAGGCTCCTCTTTACTCTCCTACGAGCAGTACTTC.